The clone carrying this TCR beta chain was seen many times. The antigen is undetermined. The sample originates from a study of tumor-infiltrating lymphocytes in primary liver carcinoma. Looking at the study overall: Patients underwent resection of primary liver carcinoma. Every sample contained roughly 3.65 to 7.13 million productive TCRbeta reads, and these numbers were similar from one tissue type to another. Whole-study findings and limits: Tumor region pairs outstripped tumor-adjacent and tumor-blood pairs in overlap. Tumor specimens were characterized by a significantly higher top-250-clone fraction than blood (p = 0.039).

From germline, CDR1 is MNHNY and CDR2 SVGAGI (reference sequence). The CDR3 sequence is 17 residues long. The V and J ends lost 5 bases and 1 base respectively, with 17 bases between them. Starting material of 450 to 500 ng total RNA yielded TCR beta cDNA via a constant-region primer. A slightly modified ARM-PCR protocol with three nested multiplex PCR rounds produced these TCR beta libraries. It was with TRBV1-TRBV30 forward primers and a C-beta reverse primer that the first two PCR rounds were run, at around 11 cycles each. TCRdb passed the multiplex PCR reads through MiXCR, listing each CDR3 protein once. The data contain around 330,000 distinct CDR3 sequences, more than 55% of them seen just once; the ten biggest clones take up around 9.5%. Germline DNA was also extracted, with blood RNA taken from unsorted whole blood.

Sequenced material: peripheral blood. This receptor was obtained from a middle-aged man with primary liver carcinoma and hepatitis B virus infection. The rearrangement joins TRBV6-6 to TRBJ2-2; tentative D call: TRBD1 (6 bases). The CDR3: CASSRLQGSLNTGELFF. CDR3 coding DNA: TGTGCCAGCAGTAGACTTCAGGGGTCTTTGAACACCGGGGAGCTGTTTTTT.